These T cell receptor beta chains were read from a single sample in a study of cytomegalovirus exposure and HLA in healthy donors. Sequencing used immunoSEQ multiplex PCR; TCRdb keeps in-frame clones, though not all of them. The table lists some 130,000 clones, 70% to 85% of them singletons. Sample: PBMCs. These receptors originate from a man aged 40-50 years in good health and CMV-seropositive. Both conserved end residues are part of each CDR3. D genes are given only for firm matches. Clone size is not always given. Where it is, it says once, few, many or a class for expanded clones.

D	V	J	size	CDR3	DNA
.	TRBV27	TRBJ2-7	.	CASSPSFYYEQYF	TGTGCCAGCAGTCCGTCCTTCTACTACGAGCAGTACTTC
TRBD1	TRBV10-3	TRBJ1-2	.	CAISPDRDGGYTF	TGTGCCATCAGCCCGGACAGGGACGGAGGCTACACCTTC
.	TRBV6-1	TRBJ1-3	.	CASNNQGISGNTIYF	TGTGCCAGCAATAATCAGGGGATCTCTGGAAACACCATATATTTT
.	TRBV6-6	TRBJ2-6	.	CATREVTANVLTF	TGTGCCACCAGAGAAGTAACAGCCAACGTCCTGACTTTC
.	TRBV11-2	TRBJ2-1	.	CASSLGVIGVGYNEQFF	TGTGCCAGCAGCTTAGGCGTAATAGGGGTAGGCTACAATGAGCAGTTCTTC
TRBD2	TRBV15	TRBJ2-2	once	CATSRDPPGLAGGPTGELFF	TGTGCCACCAGCAGAGATCCACCGGGACTAGCGGGAGGGCCCACCGGGGAGCTGTTTTTT
.	TRBV28	TRBJ2-2	.	CASRPFTTTAGELFF	TGTGCCAGCAGACCCTTCACTACCACGGCCGGGGAGCTGTTTTTT
.	TRBV30	TRBJ2-7	.	CACSLGGPYEQYF	TGTGCCTGCTCCCTGGGGGGGCCCTACGAGCAGTACTTC
.	TRBV6-1	TRBJ1-1	once	CASSEFSAGTEAFF	TGTGCCAGCAGTGAATTCTCAGCGGGCACTGAAGCTTTCTTT
.	TRBV10-3	TRBJ2-7	.	CAISESRVGGEQYF	TGTGCCATCAGTGAATCCAGAGTAGGCGGCGAGCAGTACTTC
.	TRBV4-2	TRBJ2-7	.	CASSQVARDYEQYF	TGTGCCAGCAGCCAAGTAGCTCGAGACTACGAGCAGTACTTC
.	TRBV29-1	TRBJ1-4	.	CSGSGGATNEKLFF	TGCAGCGGCTCCGGGGGTGCAACTAATGAAAAACTGTTTTTT
.	TRBV5-1	TRBJ1-2	.	CASSLNGDLSYGYTF	TGCGCCAGCAGCTTGAACGGGGATCTGAGCTATGGCTACACCTTC
TRBD2	TRBV9	TRBJ2-7	.	CASSVGTSHLEQYF	TGTGCCAGCAGCGTTGGGACTAGTCATCTCGAGCAGTACTTC
TRBD2	TRBV30	TRBJ2-7	.	CAWNAIAGVYEQYF	TGTGCCTGGAACGCGATAGCGGGAGTGTACGAGCAGTACTTC
.	TRBV30	TRBJ1-2	once	CAWTPGHGLYGYTF	TGTGCCTGGACCCCGGGACACGGACTTTATGGCTACACCTTC
.	TRBV10-1	TRBJ2-1	.	CASRARRGNYNEQFF	TGCGCCAGCAGGGCCAGGCGCGGGAACTACAATGAGCAGTTCTTC